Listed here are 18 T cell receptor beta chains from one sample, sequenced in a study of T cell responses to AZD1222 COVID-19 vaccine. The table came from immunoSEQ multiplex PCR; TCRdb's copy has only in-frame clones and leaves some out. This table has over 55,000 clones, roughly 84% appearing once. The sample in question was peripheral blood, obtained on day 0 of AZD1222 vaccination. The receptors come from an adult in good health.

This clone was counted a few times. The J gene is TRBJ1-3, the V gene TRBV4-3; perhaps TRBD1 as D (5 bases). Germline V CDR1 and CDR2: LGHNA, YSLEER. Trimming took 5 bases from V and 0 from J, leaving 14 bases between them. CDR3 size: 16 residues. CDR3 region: CASSSRVGDSGNTIYF. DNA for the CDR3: TGCGCCAGCAGCAGCAGGGTTGGAGACTCTGGAAACACCATATATTTT.

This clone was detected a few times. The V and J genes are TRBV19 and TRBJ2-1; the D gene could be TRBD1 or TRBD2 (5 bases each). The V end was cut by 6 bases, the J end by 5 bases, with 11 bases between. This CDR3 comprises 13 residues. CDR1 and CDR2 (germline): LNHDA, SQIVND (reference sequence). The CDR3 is CASSRDPDNEQFF. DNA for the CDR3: TGTGCCAGTAGCCGGGACCCAGACAATGAGCAGTTCTTC.

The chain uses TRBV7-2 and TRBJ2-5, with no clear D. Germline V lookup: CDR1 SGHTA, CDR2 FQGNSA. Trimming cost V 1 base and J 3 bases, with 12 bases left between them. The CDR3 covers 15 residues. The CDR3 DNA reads TGTGCCAGCAGCTTAGTAACGGGTCAAGAAGAGACCCAGTACTTC. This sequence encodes CASSLVTGQEETQYF.

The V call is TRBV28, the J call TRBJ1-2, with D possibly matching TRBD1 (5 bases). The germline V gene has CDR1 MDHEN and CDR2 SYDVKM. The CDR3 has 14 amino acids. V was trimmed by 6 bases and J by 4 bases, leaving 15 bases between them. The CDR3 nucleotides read TGTGCCAGCAGCATCGGAGGGGCGCGCTATGGCTACACCTTC. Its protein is CASSIGGARYGYTF.

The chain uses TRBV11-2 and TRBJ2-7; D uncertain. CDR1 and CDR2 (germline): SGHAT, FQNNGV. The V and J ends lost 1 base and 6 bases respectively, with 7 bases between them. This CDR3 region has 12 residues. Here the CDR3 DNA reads TGTGCCAGCAGCTTAGGATTGAGCGAGCAGTACTTC. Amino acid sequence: CASSLGLSEQYF. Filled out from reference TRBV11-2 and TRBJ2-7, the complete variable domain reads EAGVAQSPRYKIIEKRQSVAFWCNPISGHATLYWYQQILGQGPKLLIQFQNNGVVDDSQLPKDRFSAERLKGVDSTLKIQPAKLEDSAVYLCASSLGLSEQYFGPGTRLTVT.

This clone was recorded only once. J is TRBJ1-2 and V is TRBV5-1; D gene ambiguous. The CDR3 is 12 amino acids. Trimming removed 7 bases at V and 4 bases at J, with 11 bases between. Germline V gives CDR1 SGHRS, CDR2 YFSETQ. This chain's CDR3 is CASAQEAYGYTF. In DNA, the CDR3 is TGCGCCAGCGCCCAGGAGGCCTATGGCTACACCTTC.

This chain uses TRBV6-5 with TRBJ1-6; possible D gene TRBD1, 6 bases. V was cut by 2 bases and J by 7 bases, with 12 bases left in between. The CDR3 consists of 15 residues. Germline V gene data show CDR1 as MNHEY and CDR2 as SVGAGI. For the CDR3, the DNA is TGTGCCAGCAGTTACGTGCGGACAGCAAATTCACCCCTCCACTTT. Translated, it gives CASSYVRTANSPLHF.

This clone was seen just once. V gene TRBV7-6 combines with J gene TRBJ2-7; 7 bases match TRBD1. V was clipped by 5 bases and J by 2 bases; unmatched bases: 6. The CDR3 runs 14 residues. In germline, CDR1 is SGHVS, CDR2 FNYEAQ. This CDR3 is CASSQHRGPYEQYF. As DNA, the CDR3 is TGTGCCAGCAGCCAACACAGGGGTCCCTACGAGCAGTACTTC.

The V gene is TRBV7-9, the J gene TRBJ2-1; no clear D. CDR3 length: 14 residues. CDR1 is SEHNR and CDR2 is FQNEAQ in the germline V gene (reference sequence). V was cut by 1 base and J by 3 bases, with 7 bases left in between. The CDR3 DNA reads TGTGCCAGCAGCTTAGAAGTATACTACAATGAGCAGTTCTTC. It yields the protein CASSLEVYYNEQFF. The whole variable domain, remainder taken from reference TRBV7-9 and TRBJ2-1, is DTGVSQNPRHKITKRGQNVTFRCDPISEHNRLYWYRQTLGQGPEFLTYFQNEAQLEKSRLLSDRFSAERPKGSFSTLEIQRTEQGDSAMYLCASSLEVYYNEQFFGPGTRLTVL.

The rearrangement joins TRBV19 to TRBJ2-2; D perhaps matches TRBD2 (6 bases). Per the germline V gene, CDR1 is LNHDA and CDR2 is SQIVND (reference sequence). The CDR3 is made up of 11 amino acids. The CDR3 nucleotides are TGTGGCCCAGCGGGCACCGGGGAGCTGTTTTTT. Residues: CGPAGTGELFF.

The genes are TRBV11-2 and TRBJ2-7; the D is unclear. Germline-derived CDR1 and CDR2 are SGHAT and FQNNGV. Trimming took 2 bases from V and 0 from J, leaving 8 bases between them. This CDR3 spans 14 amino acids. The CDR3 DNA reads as TGTGCCAGCAGCTTAACCCAGAACTCCTACGAGCAGTACTTC. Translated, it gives CASSLTQNSYEQYF.

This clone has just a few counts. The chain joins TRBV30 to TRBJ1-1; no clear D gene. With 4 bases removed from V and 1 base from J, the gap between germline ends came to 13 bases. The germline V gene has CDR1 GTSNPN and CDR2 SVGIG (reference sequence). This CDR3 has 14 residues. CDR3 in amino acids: CAWNPSSRNTEAFF. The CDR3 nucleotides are TGTGCCTGGAACCCCTCATCGCGGAACACTGAAGCTTTCTTT.

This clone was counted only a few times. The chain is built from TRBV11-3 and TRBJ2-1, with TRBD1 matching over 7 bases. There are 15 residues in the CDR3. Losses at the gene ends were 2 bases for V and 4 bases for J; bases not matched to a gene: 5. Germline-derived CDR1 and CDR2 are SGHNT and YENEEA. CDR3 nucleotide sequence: TGTGCCAGCAGCTTATCGGGACAGCGTTACAATGAGCAGTTCTTC. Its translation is CASSLSGQRYNEQFF.

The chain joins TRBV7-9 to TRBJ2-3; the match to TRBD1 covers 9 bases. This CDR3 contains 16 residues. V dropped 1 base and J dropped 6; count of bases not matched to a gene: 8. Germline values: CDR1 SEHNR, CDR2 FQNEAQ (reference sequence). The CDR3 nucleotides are TGTGCCAGCAGCTTAGACCTCCGGACAGGGGCGGATACGCAGTATTTT. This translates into CASSLDLRTGADTQYF.

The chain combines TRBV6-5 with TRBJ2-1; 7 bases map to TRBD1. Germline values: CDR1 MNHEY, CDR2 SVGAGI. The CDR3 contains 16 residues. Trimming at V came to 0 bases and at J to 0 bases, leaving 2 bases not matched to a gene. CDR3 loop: CASSYSGQSSYNEQFF. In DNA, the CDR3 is TGTGCCAGCAGTTACTCGGGACAGAGCTCCTACAATGAGCAGTTCTTC.

CDR3 bases: TGTGCCAGCAGCATCGGGACGGCGAACACCGGGGAGCTGTTTTTT. It yields the protein CASSIGTANTGELFF. This chain joins TRBV9 and TRBJ2-2; D tentatively reads TRBD1 or TRBD2 (5 bases each). Trimming cost V 4 bases and J 0 bases, with 10 bases left between them. The germline gives CDR1 SGDLS, CDR2 YYNGEE. The CDR3 is made up of 15 amino acids. The full variable domain, with the rest looked up from reference TRBV9 and TRBJ2-2, is DSGVTQTPKHLITATGQRVTLRCSPRSGDLSVYWYQQSLDQGLQFLIQYYNGEERAKGNILERFSAQQFPDLHSELNLSSLELGDSALYFCASSIGTANTGELFFGEGSRLTVL.

This chain's CDR3 is CASSYSGGGAETQYF. In DNA form, the CDR3 reads TGTGCCAGCAGTTACTCGGGCGGGGGGGCCGAGACCCAGTACTTC. The V call is TRBV6-2 or TRBV6-3, the J call TRBJ2-5, with TRBD2 matching over 9 bases. Unmatched junction bases numbered 4, after V lost 0 bases and J lost 5 bases. The CDR3 spans 15 residues. Germline lookup yields CDR1 MNHEY and CDR2 SVGEGT.

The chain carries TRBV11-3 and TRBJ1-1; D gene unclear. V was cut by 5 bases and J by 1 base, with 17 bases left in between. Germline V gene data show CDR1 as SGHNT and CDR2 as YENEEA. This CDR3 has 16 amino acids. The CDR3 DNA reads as TGTGCCAGCAGCCCCGGGAGAACAAGCGAGAACACTGAAGCTTTCTTT. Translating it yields CASSPGRTSENTEAFF. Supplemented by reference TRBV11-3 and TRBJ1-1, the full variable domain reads EAGVVQSPRYKIIEKKQPVAFWCNPISGHNTLYWYLQNLGQGPELLIRYENEEAVDDSQLPKDRFSAERLKGVDSTLKIQPAELGDSAVYLCASSPGRTSENTEAFFGQGTRLTVV.